What follows describes a single T cell receptor beta chain. Its specific antigen is unknown. Base qualities are not recorded, but no much larger clone differs from it by a single base. This sample stems from a study of blood T cell repertoires in COVID-19 (TCRdb year 2020). In terms of the full investigation: The collaborator samples originated in the United States, Italy and Spain and spanned the acute and convalescent phases of COVID-19. A freely available public database, intended as a resource for researchers studying the immune response to SARS-CoV-2, is where the repertoires were released. Sample metadata almost always included a de-identified subject ID, COVID-19 status, age in years and sex. The samples were drawn from the first 160 participants of the ongoing ImmuneRACE study and from more than 1,000 subjects provided by 6 global collaborators. Where available, HLA class I and class II types were obtained from metadata supplied by the sample provider rather than from assay-based typing. Deeply sampled blood TCRbeta repertoires from subjects exposed to, actively infected with, or recovered from COVID-19 were included in the dataset. The prospective study material was composed of cDNA or gDNA derived from T cells, B-cell-depleted T cells, or PBMCs. Results the study describes overall, beyond this receptor: How much clinical and demographic metadata was included differed by source and by participant, and the metadata was provided uncurated.

In the prospective study, participants were about 18 to 95 years old, resided in around 25 geographic areas of the United States, and were enrolled through a virtual design. In the prospective study, cohorts were assigned on the basis of participant-reported clinical history obtained from a screening survey and a study questionnaire. In the prospective study, whole blood, serum and a nasopharyngeal or oropharyngeal swab were collected from each participant by mobile phlebotomists. Prospective study participants could optionally give additional blood draws and questionnaires over an approximately 2-month period. Prospective study blood samples were shipped either frozen or at room temperature before DNA extraction. From V the trimming removes 6 bases and from J it removes 9 bases, while the gene matches leave 8 bases of the junction unaccounted for. Sequences MNHEY (CDR1) and SVGEGT (CDR2) are obtained from the germline V gene. Counted from cysteine to phenylalanine, this CDR3 has 15 amino acids. The entry retains the CDR3 DNA only, 45 bases that are in frame from base 1.

TCRbeta CDR3 regions were amplified from genomic DNA by means of the immunoSEQ Assay, a bias-controlled multiplex PCR. The original pipeline was this. The number of nucleated cells in each sample was estimated by amplification of reference gene primers within the assay. To quantify the absolute abundance of each unique TCRbeta CDR3 rearrangement, sequence reads were collapsed and filtered. Productive Simpson clonality was computed per sample as the square root of Simpson's diversity index over productive rearrangements. This immuneACCESS table, as held by TCRdb, lists in-frame sequences with V and J called but not all clones. Of the missing ones, under half trace to an unresolved V gene in checked studies; the others have no known cause. D and trimming come from the DNA, and the V and J calls and clone size come from that table. The sample table records some 210,000 clones; roughly 79% of these occur just once. Of the sample, about 8.9% falls within the top ten clones.

The receptor comes from a woman aged 50 to 65 with acute COVID-19. Sequenced: PBMCs or T cells enriched from blood (not recorded which). Here the chain combines TRBV6-2 or TRBV6-3 and TRBJ2-1, and 13 bases in between align with TRBD2. The bases are TGTGCCAGCAGCCGGACTAGCGGGGGAGGCGGTGAGCAGTTCTTC. This encodes CASSRTSGGGGEQFF.